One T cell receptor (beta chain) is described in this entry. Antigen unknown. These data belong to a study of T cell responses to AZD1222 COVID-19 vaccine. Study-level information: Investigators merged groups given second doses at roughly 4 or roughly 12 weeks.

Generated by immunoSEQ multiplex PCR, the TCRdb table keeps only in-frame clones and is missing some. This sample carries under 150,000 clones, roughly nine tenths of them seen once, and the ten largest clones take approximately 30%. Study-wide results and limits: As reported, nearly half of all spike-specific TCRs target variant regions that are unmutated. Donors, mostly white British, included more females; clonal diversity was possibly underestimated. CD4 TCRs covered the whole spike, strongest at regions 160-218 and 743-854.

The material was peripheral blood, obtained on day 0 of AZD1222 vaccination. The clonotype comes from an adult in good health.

Here the CDR3 DNA reads TGTGCCAGCAGCGTTCAGGATCTAACTTCTGGAAACACCATATATTTT. It encodes CASSVQDLTSGNTIYF. The rearrangement links TRBV9 to TRBJ1-3; no firm D call. V lost 2 bases to trimming and J lost 1 base, with 13 bases between them. CDR1 and CDR2 from the germline V gene are SGDLS and YYNGEE. The CDR3 loop spans 16 amino acids.